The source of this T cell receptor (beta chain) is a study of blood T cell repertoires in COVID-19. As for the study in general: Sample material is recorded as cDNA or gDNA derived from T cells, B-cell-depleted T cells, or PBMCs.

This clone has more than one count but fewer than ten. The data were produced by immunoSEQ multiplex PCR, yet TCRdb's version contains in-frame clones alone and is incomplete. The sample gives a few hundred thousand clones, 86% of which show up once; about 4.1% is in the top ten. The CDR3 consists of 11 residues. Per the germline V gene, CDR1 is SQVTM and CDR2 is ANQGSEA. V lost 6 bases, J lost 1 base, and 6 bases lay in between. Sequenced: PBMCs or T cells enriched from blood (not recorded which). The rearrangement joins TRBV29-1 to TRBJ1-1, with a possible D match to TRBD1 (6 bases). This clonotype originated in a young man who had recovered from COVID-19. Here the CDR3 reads CSVRGNTEAFF. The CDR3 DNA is TGCAGCGTCAGGGGGAACACTGAAGCTTTCTTT. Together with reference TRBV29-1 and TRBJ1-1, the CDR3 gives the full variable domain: SAVISQKPSRDICQRGTSLTIQCQVDSQVTMMFWYRQQPGQSLTLIATANQGSEATYESGFVIDKFPISRPNLTFSTLTVSNMSPEDSSIYLCSVRGNTEAFFGQGTRLTVV.